These 9 T cell receptor beta chains came from one sample sequenced in a study of blood T cell repertoires in COVID-19. Using immunoSEQ multiplex PCR, the repertoire was profiled, and TCRdb retains in-frame clones only, with some absent. The table has about 98,000 clones, more than 75% seen once. The sample consisted of peripheral blood. These receptors were taken from a human donor in a cohort sampled during active COVID-19.

The rearrangement links TRBV28 to TRBJ1-2; tentative D call: TRBD1 (6 bases). V gave up 7 bases and J gave up 6 bases, with 12 bases separating them. There are 12 residues in the CDR3. The V gene's germline CDR1 is MDHEN and CDR2 SYDVKM. The CDR3 nucleotides read TGTGCCAGCACGACAGGTGGGGATGGCTACACCTTC. Protein: CASTTGGDGYTF.

The J gene is TRBJ1-5, the V gene TRBV19, with 9 nucleotides matching TRBD1. V was clipped by 6 bases and J by 0 bases; unmatched bases: 3. The length of the CDR3 is 15 residues. Per germline, CDR1 LNHDA and CDR2 SQIVND (reference sequence). CDR3 coding DNA: TGTGCCAGTAGAGGACAGGGGAATAGCAATCAGCCCCAGCATTTT. Translating it yields CASRGQGNSNQPQHF.

V is TRBV7-9 and J is TRBJ1-5, with unresolved D. Germline CDR1 SEHNR, CDR2 FQNEAQ (reference sequence). The germline V and J ends were trimmed by 5 bases and 3 bases, with 11 bases remaining between them. The CDR3 totals 14 residues. CDR3 DNA: TGTGCCAGCAGCCAAGGAGGGTTCAATCAGCCCCAGCATTTT. Translation gives CASSQGGFNQPQHF. The full variable domain, completed using reference TRBV7-9 and TRBJ1-5, is DTGVSQNPRHKITKRGQNVTFRCDPISEHNRLYWYRQTLGQGPEFLTYFQNEAQLEKSRLLSDRFSAERPKGSFSTLEIQRTEQGDSAMYLCASSQGGFNQPQHFGDGTRLSIL.

This chain uses TRBV25-1 with TRBJ2-2, with 7 bases lining up with TRBD1. The CDR3 is 17 amino acids. Germline CDR1 MGHDK, CDR2 SYGVNS. J gave up 6 bases and V 5 bases, and 15 bases lay outside the gene matches. DNA of the CDR3: TGTGCCAGCAGTAGGCTGGGACAGAGTTTTGACCCCGGGGAGCTGTTTTTT. Translation: CASSRLGQSFDPGELFF.

This clone was recorded a few times. The chain uses TRBV18 and TRBJ2-3, with 12 bases that match TRBD2. J lost 3 bases, V lost 3 bases, and 13 bases had no gene match. Germline CDR1 is KGHSH and CDR2 is LQKENI. The CDR3 is 19 residues long. The CDR3 DNA is TGTGCCAGCTCACCCCCAAACCGTGGACTAGCGGGAACTACAGATACGCAGTATTTT. It codes for CASSPPNRGLAGTTDTQYF.

This chain joins TRBV6-6 and TRBJ2-3, with TRBD2 as a possible D gene (5 bases). The germline CDR1 and CDR2 sequences are MNHNY and SVGAGI (reference sequence). The CDR3 sequence is 15 residues long. V gave up 5 bases and J gave up 5 bases, with 17 bases separating them. Here the CDR3 reads CASSPHQRRGDTQYF. For the CDR3, the DNA is TGTGCCAGCAGTCCCCATCAACGTCGGGGAGATACGCAGTATTTT.

The gene calls are TRBV28 and TRBJ2-5; perhaps TRBD1 as D (6 bases). CDR1 is MDHEN, CDR2 SYDVKM, per germline. V lost 6 bases and J 4 bases, leaving 18 bases between the germline ends. This CDR3 comprises 15 residues. CDR3 DNA sequence: TGTGCCAGCAGCGCCGTTTGGGGGCCCCGAGAGACCCAGTACTTC. Its translation is CASSAVWGPRETQYF. The complete variable domain, with remaining parts taken from reference TRBV28 and TRBJ2-5, reads DVKVTQSSRYLVKRTGEKVFLECVQDMDHENMFWYRQDPGLGLRLIYFSYDVKMKEKGDIPEGYSVSREKKERFSLILESASTNQTSMYLCASSAVWGPRETQYFGPGTRLLVL.

This clone was detected only once. The chain recombines TRBV7-3 with TRBJ2-3; 7 nucleotides agree with TRBD2. The CDR3 consists of 16 residues. V lost 5 bases and J lost 2; bases outside the gene matches: 10. Germline CDR1 reads SGHTA; CDR2 reads FQGTGA. CDR3 sequence reads: CASSLSGTIPTDTQYF. CDR3 in DNA: TGTGCCAGCAGCCTCAGTGGGACTATACCCACAGATACGCAGTATTTT.

This clone has more than one count but fewer than ten. The CDR3 nucleotides read TGTGCCAGCAGCTTGGCCGGGGTCAGCTACGAGCAGTACTTC. This encodes CASSLAGVSYEQYF. V gene TRBV5-6 combines with J gene TRBJ2-7, with a tentative D call TRBD2 (5 bases). The V end lost 0 bases, the J end lost 3 bases, and 10 bases lay between the germline ends. CDR1 is SGHDT, CDR2 YYEEEE, per germline. The CDR3 has 14 amino acids. Complete variable domain (other parts from reference TRBV5-6 and TRBJ2-7): DAGVTQSPTHLIKTRGQQVTLRCSPKSGHDTVSWYQQALGQGPQFIFQYYEEEERQRGNFPDRFSGHQFPNYSSELNVNALLLGDSALYLCASSLAGVSYEQYFGPGTRLTVT.